The entry below describes one T cell receptor beta chain. Its antigen is still unknown. Using immunoSEQ multiplex PCR, the repertoire was profiled, and TCRdb retains in-frame clones only, with some absent. The repertoire consists of some 84,000 clones, with around 90% occurring once and the leading ten covering about 2.6%. All trial patients relapsed after autologous stem cell transplantation. Germline values: CDR1 WSHSY, CDR2 SAAADI. The V end was cut by 4 bases, the J end by 4 bases, with 8 bases between. CDR3 length: 13 residues. This sample is drawn from a study of PD-1 blockade in classical Hodgkin lymphoma. Broader study findings: Similar baseline diversity was found in complete responders and newly diagnosed patients. When set against healthy donors, newly diagnosed patients were reported to show lower baseline TCR diversity.

The sequences come from peripheral blood mononuclear cells (PBMCs), collected before the second cycle of nivolumab. This clonotype was sampled from a human donor with classical Hodgkin lymphoma. The chain carries TRBV10-2 and TRBJ1-5; D gene unclear. CDR3 DNA sequence: TGCGCCAGCAGTGTAGGGTTGAATCAGCCCCAGCATTTT. Translation: CASSVGLNQPQHF.